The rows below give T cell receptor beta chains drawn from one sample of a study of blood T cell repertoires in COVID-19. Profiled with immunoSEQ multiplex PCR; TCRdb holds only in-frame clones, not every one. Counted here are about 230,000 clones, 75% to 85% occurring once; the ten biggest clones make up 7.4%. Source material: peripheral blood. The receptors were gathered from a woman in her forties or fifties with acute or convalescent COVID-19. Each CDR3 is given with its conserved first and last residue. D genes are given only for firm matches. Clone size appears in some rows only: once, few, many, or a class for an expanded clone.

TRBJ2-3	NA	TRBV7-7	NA	TGTGCTAGCAGCTCTAGTCAGGGAATAACTAGCACAGATACGCAGTATTTT	CASSSSQGITSTDTQYF
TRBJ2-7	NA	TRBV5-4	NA	TGTGCCAGCAGCGGCCCCTACGAGCAGTACTTC	CASSGPYEQYF
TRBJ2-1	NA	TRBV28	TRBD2	TGTGCCAGCAGCTCGAGACTAGCGGGGGGAACAGAGCAGTTCTTC	CASSSRLAGGTEQFF
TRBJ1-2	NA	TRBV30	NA	TGTGCCTGGAGTCGTGGCAGGGACTATGGCTACACCTTC	CAWSRGRDYGYTF
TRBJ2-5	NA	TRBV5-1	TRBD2	TGCGCCAGCAGCTTGGGGACTAGCGGGACCGGAGAGACCCAGTACTTC	CASSLGTSGTGETQYF
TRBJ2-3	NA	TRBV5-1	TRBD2	TGCGCCAGCAGCTTGGGGACTAGCGGGGTCACAGATACGCAGTATTTT	CASSLGTSGVTDTQYF
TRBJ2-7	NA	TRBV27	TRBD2	TGTGCCAGCAGTCGCCGGCCGGGACTAGACCCCCTGAGGTTC	CASSRRPGLDPLRF
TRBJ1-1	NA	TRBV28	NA	TGTGCCAGCAGTTTAGTCGGAGAAGTTGGGACTGAAGCTTTCTTT	CASSLVGEVGTEAFF
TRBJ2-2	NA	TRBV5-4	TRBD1	TGTGCCAGCAGCTCCAAATATACAGGGGACACCGGGGAGCTGTTTTTT	CASSSKYTGDTGELFF
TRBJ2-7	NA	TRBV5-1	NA	TGCGCCAGCAGCTTGATACAGGCAGGATCCGAGCAGTACTTC	CASSLIQAGSEQYF
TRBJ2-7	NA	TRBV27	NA	TGTGCCAGCAGTTTCTCCTTGTGGCAGTACTTC	CASSFSLWQYF
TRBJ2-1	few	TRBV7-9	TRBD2	TGTGCCAGCAGCTTAGGGGGCGGGGGTTGGAATGAGCAGTTCTTC	CASSLGGGGWNEQFF